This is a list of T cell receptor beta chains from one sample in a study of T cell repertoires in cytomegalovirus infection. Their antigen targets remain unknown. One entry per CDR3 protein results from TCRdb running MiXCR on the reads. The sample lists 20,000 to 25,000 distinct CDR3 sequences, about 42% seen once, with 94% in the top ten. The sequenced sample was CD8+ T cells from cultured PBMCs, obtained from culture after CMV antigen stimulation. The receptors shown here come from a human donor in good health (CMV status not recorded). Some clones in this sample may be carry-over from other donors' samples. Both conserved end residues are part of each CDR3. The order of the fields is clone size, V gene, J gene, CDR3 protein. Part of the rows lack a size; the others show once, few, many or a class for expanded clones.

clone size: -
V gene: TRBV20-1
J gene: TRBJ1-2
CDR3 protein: CSAPGYGYTF

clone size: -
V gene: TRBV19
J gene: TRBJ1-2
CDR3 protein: CASTAVGQIYGYTF

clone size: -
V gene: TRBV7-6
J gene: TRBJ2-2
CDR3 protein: CASSLKGALGELFF

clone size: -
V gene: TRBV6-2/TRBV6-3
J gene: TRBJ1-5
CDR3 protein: CASSTRTGGINQPQHF

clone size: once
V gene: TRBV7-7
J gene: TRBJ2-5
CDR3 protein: CASSSGLAGFQETQYF

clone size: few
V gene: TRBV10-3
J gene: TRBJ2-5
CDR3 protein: CAISADSGGEEETQYF

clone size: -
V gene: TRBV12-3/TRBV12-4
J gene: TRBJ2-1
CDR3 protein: CASSLEIAGPPYNEQFF

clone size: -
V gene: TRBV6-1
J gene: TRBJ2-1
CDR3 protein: CASSEAEYNEQFF

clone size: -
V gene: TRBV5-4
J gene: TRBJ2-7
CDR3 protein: CASSLGGSGRTYEQYF

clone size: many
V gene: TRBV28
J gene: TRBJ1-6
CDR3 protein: CASRRQVFNSPLHF

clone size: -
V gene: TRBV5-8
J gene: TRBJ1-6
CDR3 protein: CASSFPGESSPLHF

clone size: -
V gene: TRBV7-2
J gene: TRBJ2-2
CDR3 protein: CASRQTSGPNTGELFF

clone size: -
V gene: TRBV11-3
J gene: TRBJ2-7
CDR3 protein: CASSLRTTPYEQYF

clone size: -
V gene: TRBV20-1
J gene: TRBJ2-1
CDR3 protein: CSAILAGAYEQFF

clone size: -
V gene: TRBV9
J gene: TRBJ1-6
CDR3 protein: CASSAARAGGDSPLHF

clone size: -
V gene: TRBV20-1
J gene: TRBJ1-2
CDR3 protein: CSARDQYREKYGYTF